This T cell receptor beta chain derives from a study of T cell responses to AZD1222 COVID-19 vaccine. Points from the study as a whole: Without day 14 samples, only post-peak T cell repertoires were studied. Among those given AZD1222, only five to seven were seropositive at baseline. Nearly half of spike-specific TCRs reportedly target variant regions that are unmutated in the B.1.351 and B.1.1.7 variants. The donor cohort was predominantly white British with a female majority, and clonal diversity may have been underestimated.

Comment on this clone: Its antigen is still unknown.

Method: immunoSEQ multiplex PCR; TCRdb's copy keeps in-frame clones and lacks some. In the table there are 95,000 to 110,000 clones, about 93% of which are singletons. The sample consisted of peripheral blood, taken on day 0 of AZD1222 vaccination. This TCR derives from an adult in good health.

The CDR3 loop is CASGDSLVGQNTGELFF. CDR3 sequence (DNA): TGTGCTAGTGGGGACAGCCTTGTGGGGCAGAACACCGGGGAGCTGTTTTTT. This chain links TRBV12-5 with TRBJ2-2; D possibly corresponds to TRBD1 (6 bases). Deletions cut 6 bases from V and 1 base from J, with 18 bases between. The CDR3 covers 17 residues. Germline loops: CDR1 LGHNT, CDR2 FRNRAP.